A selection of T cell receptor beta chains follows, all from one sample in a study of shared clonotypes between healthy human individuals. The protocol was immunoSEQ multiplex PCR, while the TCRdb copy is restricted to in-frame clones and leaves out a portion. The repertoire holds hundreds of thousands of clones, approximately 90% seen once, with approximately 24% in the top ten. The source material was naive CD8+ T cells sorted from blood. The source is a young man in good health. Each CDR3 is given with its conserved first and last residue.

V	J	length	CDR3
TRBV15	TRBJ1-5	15	CATSRDKGSTQPQHF
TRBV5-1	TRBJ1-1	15	CASSLVVAENTEAFF
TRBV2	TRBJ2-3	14	CASSPRGPEDTQYF
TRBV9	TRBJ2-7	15	CASSPLRGDFYEQYF
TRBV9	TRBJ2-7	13	CASSLTTRHEQYF
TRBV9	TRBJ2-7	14	CASSVAEGNYEQYF
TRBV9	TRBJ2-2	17	CASSAPHKLATAGELFF
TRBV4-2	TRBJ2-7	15	CASSQTSGGHGEQYF
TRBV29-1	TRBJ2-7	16	CSVDGVGTAGSYEQYF
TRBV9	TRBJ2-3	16	CASSAHGGQFTDTQYF
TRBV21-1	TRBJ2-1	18	CASSKGGGPLLQYNEQFF
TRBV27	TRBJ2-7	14	CASSVGRGSYEQYF
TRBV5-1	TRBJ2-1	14	CASSLLDGRGEQFF
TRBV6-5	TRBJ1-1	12	CAIGHRGFEAFF
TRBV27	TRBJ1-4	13	CASKRGPNEKLFF
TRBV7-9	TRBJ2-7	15	CASSLWRGGRFEQYF
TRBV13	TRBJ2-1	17	CASSLRSGEPLVHEQFF
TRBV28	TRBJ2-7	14	CASTPRTATYEQYF
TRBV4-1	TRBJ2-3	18	CASSQEGWREVSTDTQYF
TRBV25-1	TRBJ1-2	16	CASSESGQGGSHGYTF
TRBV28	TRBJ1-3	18	CASSSQMTGSLSGNTIYF
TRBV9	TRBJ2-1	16	CASSAEKRASYNEQFF
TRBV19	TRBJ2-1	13	CASSTQGYNEQFF
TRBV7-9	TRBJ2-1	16	CASSIPPEGPYNEQFF
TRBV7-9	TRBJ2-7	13	CASSSRQGGEQYF
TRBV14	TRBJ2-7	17	CASSHGFPGLADYEQYF
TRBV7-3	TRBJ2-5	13	CASSLSVSETQYF
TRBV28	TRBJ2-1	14	CASTKVGQGSEQFF
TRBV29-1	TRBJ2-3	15	CSVGVESGSTDTQYF
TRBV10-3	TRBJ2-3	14	CASLPAGGTDTQYF
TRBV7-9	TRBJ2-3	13	CASSFVMEDTQYF
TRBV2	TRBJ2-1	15	CASSQTGTRVNEQFF
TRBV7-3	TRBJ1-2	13	CASSLDDGMSYTF
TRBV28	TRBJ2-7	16	CASSSLRWGASYEQYF
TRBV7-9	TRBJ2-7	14	CASSVNRDSYEQYF
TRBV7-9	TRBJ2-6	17	CASRPALRISGANVLTF